This T cell receptor (beta chain) was retrieved from a study of regulatory T cells in long-lasting Graves disease. In germline, CDR1 is KGHSH, CDR2 LQKENI. The junction had 5 bases not matched to a gene; V was cut back by 2 bases and J by 5 bases. This CDR3 is built from 14 residues. Investigators prepared the TCR beta libraries by applying iRepertoire HTBI primers and Arm-PCR of CDR3 regions. TCRdb analysed the multiplex PCR reads with MiXCR anew, one entry per CDR3 protein. The top ten hold under 20% of the sample, which has roughly 360,000 distinct CDR3 sequences, about an eighth seen once. The time point is: newly diagnosed GD, antithyroid drugs for less than 3 months. Extracted PBMC RNA gave rise to the TCR library. These data were likewise used in another study, on T cells in Graves' hyperthyroidism and ophthalmopathy. As that report states: Carried out on the TCR CDR3, a first-round RT-PCR used the HTBI primer set.

Sequencing used peripheral blood mononuclear cells (PBMCs), obtained at new diagnosis, from a patient treated with antithyroid drugs. The sequence was collected from a woman aged 18-30 years with Graves disease. This chain connects TRBV18 to TRBJ2-7; the match to TRBD2 covers 8 bases. The CDR3 region has the DNA TGTGCCAGCTCACCAGGGCTAGCGGGCCACGAGCAGTACTTC. Its protein product is CASSPGLAGHEQYF.